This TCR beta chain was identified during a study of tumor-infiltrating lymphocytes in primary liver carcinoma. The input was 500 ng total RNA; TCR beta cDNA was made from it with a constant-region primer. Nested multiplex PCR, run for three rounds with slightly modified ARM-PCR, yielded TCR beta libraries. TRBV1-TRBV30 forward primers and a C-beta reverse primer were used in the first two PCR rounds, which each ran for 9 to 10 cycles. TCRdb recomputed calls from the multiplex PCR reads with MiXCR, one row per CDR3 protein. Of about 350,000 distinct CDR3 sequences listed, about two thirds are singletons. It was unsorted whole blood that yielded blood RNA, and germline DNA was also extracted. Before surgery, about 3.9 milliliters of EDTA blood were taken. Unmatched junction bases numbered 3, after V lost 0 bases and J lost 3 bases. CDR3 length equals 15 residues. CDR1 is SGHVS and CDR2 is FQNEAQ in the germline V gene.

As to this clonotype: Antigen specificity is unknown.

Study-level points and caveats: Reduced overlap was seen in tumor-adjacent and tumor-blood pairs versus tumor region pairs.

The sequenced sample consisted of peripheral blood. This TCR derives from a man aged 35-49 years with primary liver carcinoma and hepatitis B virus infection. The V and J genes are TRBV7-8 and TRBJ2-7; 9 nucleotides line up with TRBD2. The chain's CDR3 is CASSLAVAGVYEQYF. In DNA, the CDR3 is TGTGCCAGCAGCTTAGCAGTAGCGGGAGTCTACGAGCAGTACTTC. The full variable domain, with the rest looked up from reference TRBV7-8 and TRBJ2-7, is GAGVSQSPRYKVAKRGQDVALRCDPISGHVSLFWYQQALGQGPEFLTYFQNEAQLDKSGLPSDRFFAERPEGSVSTLKIQRTQQEDSAVYLCASSLAVAGVYEQYFGPGTRLTVT.